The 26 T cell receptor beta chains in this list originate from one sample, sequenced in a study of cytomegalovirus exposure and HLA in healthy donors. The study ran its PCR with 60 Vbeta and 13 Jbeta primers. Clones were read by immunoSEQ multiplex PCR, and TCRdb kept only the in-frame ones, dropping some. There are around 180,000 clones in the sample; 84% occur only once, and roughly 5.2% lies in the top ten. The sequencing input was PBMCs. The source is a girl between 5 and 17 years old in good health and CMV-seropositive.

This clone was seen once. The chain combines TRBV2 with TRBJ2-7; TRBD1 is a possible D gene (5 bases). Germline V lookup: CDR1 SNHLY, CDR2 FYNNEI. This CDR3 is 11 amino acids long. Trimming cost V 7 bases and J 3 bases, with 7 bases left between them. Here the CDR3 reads CASNRFYEQYF. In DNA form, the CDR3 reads TGTGCCAGCAACAGGTTCTACGAGCAGTACTTC. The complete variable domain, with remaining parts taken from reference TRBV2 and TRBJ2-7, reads EPEVTQTPSHQVTQMGQEVILRCVPISNHLYFYWYRQILGQKVEFLVSFYNNEISEKSEIFDDQFSVERPDGSNFTLKIRSTKLEDSAMYFCASNRFYEQYFGPGTRLTVT.

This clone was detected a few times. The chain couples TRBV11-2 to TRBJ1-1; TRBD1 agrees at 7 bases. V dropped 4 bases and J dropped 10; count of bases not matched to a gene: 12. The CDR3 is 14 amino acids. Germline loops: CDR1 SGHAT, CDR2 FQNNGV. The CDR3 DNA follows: TGTGCCAGCAGCTATTCCGACAGGGAAAAAAGAGCTTTCTTT. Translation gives CASSYSDREKRAFF.

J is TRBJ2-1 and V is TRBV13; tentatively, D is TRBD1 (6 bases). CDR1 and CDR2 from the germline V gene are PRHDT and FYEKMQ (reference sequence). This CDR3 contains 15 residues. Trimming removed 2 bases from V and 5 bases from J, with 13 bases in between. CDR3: CASSLWTRGNNEQFF. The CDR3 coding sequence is TGTGCCAGCAGCTTATGGACCAGGGGAAACAATGAGCAGTTCTTC.

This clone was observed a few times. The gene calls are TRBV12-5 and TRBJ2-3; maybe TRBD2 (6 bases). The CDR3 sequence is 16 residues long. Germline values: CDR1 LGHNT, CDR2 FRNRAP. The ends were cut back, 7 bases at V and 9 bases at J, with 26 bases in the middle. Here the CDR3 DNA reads TGTGCTAGTGCCCTAGAACCCGGACGGGAGACCAACACGCAGTATTTT. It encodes CASALEPGRETNTQYF. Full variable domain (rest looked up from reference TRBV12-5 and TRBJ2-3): DARVTQTPRHKVTEMGQEVTMRCQPILGHNTVFWYRQTMMQGLELLAYFRNRAPLDDSGMPKDRFSAEMPDATLATLKIQPSEPRDSAVYFCASALEPGRETNTQYFGPGTRLTVL.

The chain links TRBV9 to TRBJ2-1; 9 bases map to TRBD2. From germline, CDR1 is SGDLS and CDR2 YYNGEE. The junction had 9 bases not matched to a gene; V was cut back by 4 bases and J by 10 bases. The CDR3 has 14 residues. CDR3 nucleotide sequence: TGTGCCAGCAGCCGAGGCGGGGGGGCCGGAGAGCAGTTCTTC. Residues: CASSRGGGAGEQFF.

The CDR3 sequence: CASIQGADEKLFF. The CDR3 nucleotides read TGTGCCAGCATCCAGGGGGCTGATGAAAAACTGTTTTTT. V gene TRBV6-6 combines with J gene TRBJ1-4; 8 nucleotides align to TRBD1. CDR1 and CDR2 from the germline V gene are MNHNY and SVGAGI (reference sequence). The V and J ends lost 7 bases and 6 bases, in that order; junction bases with no gene match: 4. The length of the CDR3 is 13 residues.

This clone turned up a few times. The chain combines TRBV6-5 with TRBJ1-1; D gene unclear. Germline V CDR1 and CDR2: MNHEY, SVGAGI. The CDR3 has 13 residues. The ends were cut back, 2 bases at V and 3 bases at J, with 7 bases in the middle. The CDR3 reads CASSYARYTEAFF. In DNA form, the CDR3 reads TGTGCCAGCAGTTACGCTAGGTACACTGAAGCTTTCTTT.

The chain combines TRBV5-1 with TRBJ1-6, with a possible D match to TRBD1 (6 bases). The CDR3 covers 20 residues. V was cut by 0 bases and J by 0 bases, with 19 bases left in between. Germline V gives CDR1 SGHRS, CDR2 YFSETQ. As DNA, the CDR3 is TGCGCCAGCAGCTTGGCCCTGACAGGCGGCGGGAGCTCCTATAATTCACCCCTCCACTTT. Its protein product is CASSLALTGGGSSYNSPLHF.

The CDR3 DNA reads as TGTGCCAGCAGCTTAGGTCGGGACTATGGCTACACCTTC. Translation: CASSLGRDYGYTF. V and J are TRBV5-8 and TRBJ1-2, with D unresolved. Looked up from germline, CDR1 is SGHTS and CDR2 is YDEGEE. This CDR3 region has 13 residues. The V end was cut by 2 bases, the J end by 3 bases, with 8 bases between.

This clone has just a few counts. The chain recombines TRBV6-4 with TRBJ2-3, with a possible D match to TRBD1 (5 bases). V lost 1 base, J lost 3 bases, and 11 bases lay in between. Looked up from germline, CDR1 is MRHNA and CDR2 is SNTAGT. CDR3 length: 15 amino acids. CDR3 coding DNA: TGTGCCAGCAGTGACTTGCCGACAGAGACAGATACGCAGTATTTT. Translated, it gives CASSDLPTETDTQYF.

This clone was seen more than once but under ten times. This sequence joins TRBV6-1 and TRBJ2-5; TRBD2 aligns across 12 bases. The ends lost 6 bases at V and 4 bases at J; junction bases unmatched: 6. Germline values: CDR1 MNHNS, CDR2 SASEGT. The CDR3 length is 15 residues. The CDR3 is CASSPTSGGGETQYF. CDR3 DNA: TGTGCCAGCAGCCCGACTAGCGGGGGTGGAGAGACCCAGTACTTC.

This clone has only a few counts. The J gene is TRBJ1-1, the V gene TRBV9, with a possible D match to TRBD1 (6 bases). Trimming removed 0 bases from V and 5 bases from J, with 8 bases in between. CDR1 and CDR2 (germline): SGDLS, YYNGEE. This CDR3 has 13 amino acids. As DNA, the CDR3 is TGTGCCAGCAGCGTAGAAGGGGGTACTGAAGCTTTCTTT. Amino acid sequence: CASSVEGGTEAFF.

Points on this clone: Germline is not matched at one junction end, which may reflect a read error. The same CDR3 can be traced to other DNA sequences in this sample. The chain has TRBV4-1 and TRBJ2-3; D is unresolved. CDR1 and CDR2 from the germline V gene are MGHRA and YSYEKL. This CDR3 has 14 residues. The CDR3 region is CASSQAVTPDTQYF. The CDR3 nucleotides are TGCGCCAGTAGCCAAGCTGTGACTCCAGATACGCAGTATTTT.

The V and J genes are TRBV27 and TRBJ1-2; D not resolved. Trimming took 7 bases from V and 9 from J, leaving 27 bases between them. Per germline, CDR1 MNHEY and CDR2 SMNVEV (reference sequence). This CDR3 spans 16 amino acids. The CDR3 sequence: CASTPLRGGNPSSYTF. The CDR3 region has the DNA TGTGCCAGCACTCCTCTTCGTGGAGGGAACCCTTCAAGCTACACCTTC.

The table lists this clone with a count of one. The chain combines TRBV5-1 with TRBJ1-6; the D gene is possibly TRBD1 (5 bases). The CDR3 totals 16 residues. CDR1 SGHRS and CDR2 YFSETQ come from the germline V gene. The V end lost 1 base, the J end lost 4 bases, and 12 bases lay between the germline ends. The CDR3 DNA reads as TGCGCCAGCAGCTTGTCGAGTAGGGGTTATAATTCACCCCTCCACTTT. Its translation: CASSLSSRGYNSPLHF.

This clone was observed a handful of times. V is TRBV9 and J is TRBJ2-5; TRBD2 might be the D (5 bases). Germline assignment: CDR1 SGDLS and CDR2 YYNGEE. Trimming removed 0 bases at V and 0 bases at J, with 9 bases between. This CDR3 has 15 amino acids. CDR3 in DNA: TGTGCCAGCAGCGTAGGGGGAGCGAACCAAGAGACCCAGTACTTC. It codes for CASSVGGANQETQYF.

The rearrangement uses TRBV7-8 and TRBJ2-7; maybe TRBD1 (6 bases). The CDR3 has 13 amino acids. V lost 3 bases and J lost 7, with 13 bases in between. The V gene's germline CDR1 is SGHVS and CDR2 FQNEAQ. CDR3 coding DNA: TGTGCCAGCAGCTTCCCAGGGGTGGATGAGCAGTACTTC. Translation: CASSFPGVDEQYF. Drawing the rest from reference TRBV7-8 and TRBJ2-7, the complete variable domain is GAGVSQSPRYKVAKRGQDVALRCDPISGHVSLFWYQQALGQGPEFLTYFQNEAQLDKSGLPSDRFFAERPEGSVSTLKIQRTQQEDSAVYLCASSFPGVDEQYFGPGTRLTVT.

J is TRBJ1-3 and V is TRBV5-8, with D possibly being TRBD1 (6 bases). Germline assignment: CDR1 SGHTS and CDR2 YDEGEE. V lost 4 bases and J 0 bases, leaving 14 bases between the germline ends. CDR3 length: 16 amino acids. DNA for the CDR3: TGTGCCAGCAGCGCTGGACAGCCATCCTCTGGAAACACCATATATTTT. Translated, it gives CASSAGQPSSGNTIYF.

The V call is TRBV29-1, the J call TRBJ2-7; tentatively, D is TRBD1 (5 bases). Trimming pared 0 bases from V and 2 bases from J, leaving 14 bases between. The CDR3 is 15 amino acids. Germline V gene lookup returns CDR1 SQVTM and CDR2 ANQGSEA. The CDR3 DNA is TGCAGCGTTGAAGATCCAATACAGGCTGCCTACGAGCAGTACTTC. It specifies CSVEDPIQAAYEQYF.

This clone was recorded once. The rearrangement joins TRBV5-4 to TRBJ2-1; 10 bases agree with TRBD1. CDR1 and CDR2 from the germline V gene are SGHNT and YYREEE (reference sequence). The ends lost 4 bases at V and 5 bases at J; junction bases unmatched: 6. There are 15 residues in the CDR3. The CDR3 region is CASSQTGTGDNEQFF. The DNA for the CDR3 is TGTGCCAGCAGCCAGACAGGGACAGGGGACAATGAGCAGTTCTTC.

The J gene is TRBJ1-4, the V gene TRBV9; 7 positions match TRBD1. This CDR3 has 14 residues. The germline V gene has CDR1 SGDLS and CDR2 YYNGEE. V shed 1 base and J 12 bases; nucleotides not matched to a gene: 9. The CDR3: CASSVSTGDRELFF. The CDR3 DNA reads TGTGCCAGCAGCGTAAGCACAGGGGATAGAGAACTGTTTTTT.

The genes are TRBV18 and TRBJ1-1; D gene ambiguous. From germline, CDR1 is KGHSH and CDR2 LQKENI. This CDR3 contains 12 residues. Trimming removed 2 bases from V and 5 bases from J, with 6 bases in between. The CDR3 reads CASSPGRTEAFF. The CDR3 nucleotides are TGTGCCAGCTCACCAGGGAGGACTGAAGCTTTCTTT.

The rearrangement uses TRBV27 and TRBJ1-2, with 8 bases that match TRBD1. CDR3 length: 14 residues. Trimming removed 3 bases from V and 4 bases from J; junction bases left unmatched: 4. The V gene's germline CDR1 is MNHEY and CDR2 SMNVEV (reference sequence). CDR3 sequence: CASSFGQGRYGYTF. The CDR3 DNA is TGTGCCAGCAGTTTCGGACAGGGCCGCTATGGCTACACCTTC.

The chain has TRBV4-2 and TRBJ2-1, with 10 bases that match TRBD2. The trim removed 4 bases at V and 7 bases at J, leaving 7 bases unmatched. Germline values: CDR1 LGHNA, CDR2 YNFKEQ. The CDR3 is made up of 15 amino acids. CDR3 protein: CASSLGTSVANEQFF. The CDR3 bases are TGTGCCAGCAGCCTCGGGACTAGCGTGGCTAATGAGCAGTTCTTC.

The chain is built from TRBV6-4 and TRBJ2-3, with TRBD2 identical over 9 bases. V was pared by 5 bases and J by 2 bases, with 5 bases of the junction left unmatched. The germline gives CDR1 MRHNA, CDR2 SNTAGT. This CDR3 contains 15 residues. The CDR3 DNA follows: TGTGCCAGCAGTCCCGGGACTAGCCTCACAGATACGCAGTATTTT. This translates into CASSPGTSLTDTQYF.

The CDR3 DNA follows: TGTGCCAGCAGCCCTCTCAGGGGTCCGGCCCAGTACTTC. Protein: CASSPLRGPAQYF. This chain connects TRBV7-9 to TRBJ2-5; a weak D match, TRBD1 (6 bases). CDR1 is SEHNR and CDR2 is FQNEAQ in the germline V gene (reference sequence). Deletions cut 5 bases from V and 9 bases from J, with 16 bases between. This CDR3 is 13 amino acids long. Variable domain in full (rest from reference TRBV7-9 and TRBJ2-5): DTGVSQNPRHKITKRGQNVTFRCDPISEHNRLYWYRQTLGQGPEFLTYFQNEAQLEKSRLLSDRFSAERPKGSFSTLEIQRTEQGDSAMYLCASSPLRGPAQYFGPGTRLLVL.